The 27 T cell receptor beta chains given below trace back to one sample, sequenced in a study of identical twins. TCRdb re-analysed the 5' RACE reads in MiXCR, keeping a single row per CDR3 protein. The table shows around 140,000 distinct CDR3 sequences, with 3.5% occurring only once. Sequenced: memory T cells sorted from blood. These receptors all come from a young man in good health.

There are many counts of this clonotype. This rearrangement joins TRBV5-1 to TRBJ1-1; 8 bases fit TRBD1. The J segment lost 4 bases and the V segment lost 4 bases, leaving 6 bases of the junction unmatched. This CDR3 is built from 14 residues. Per germline, CDR1 SGHRS and CDR2 YFSETQ. The CDR3 reads CASSPRGLGTEAFF. CDR3 sequence (DNA): TGCGCCAGCAGCCCCAGGGGGCTTGGCACTGAAGCTTTCTTT.

This clonotype was observed at least ten times. The genes are TRBV7-2 and TRBJ1-4; TRBD1 matches at 8 bases. This CDR3 spans 14 amino acids. The J segment lost 6 bases and the V segment lost 1 base, leaving 1 base of the junction unmatched. Germline CDR1 and CDR2: SGHTA and FQGNSA. The CDR3 region has the DNA TGTGCCAGCAGCTTAGGACAGGGGCATGAAAAACTGTTTTTT. Translated: CASSLGQGHEKLFF.

This clonotype was picked up many times. The chain has TRBV28 and TRBJ2-4; D may be TRBD1 or TRBD2 (5 bases each). The CDR3 runs to 14 residues. Germline CDR1 and CDR2: MDHEN and SYDVKM. Deletions cut 10 bases from V and 0 bases from J, with 13 bases between. CDR3 nucleotide sequence: TGTGCCACCCGGGACGGAATAGCCAAAAACATTCAGTACTTC. Translated: CATRDGIAKNIQYF.

This clonotype was observed many times. The chain uses TRBV7-9 and TRBJ2-5; D may be TRBD1 or TRBD2 (5 bases each). V lost 5 bases and J lost 2, with 15 bases in between. Germline V gene lookup returns CDR1 SEHNR and CDR2 FQNEAQ (reference sequence). The CDR3 covers 15 residues. CDR3 DNA sequence: TGTGCCAGCAGCCGGCGCCGGGACGAACAAGAGACCCAGTACTTC. It is translated as CASSRRRDEQETQYF.

There are many counts of this clonotype. The chain carries TRBV27 and TRBJ2-1; 7 bases are a match to TRBD2. V gave up 4 bases and J gave up 3 bases; unmatched junction bases: 3. Germline CDR1 reads MNHEY; CDR2 reads SMNVEV (reference sequence). CDR3 length equals 14 residues. Here the CDR3 DNA reads TGTGCCAGCAGTTCCGGACTAGGCTACAATGAGCAGTTCTTC. It encodes CASSSGLGYNEQFF.

This clonotype was seen at least ten times. The V and J genes are TRBV24-1 and TRBJ2-1, with D possibly TRBD1 on 6 matching bases. The V gene lost 3 bases and the J gene lost 7 bases, with 15 bases spanning the gap. The CDR3 runs 15 residues. CDR1 and CDR2 from the germline V gene are KGHDR and SFDVKD. CDR3 sequence: CATSDTGSPINEQFF. CDR3 in DNA: TGTGCCACCAGTGATACAGGGTCGCCGATAAATGAGCAGTTCTTC.

This clonotype was detected ten times or more. CDR3 DNA sequence: TGTGCCAGCAGACCCAGATATACTAGCACAGATACGCAGTATTTT. Protein sequence: CASRPRYTSTDTQYF. The chain employs TRBV6-1 and TRBJ2-3; D not resolved. CDR3 length: 15 amino acids. Deletions cut 6 bases from V and 0 bases from J, with 13 bases between. Germline CDR1 MNHNS, CDR2 SASEGT.

Ten or more counts support this clonotype. V and J are TRBV29-1 and TRBJ2-1, with D possibly TRBD2 on 5 matching bases. The CDR3 spans 13 residues. V gave up 5 bases and J gave up 4 bases, with 12 bases separating them. Germline lookup yields CDR1 SQVTM and CDR2 ANQGSEA. The CDR3 loop reads CSVPGNGYNEQFF. CDR3 nucleotide sequence: TGCAGCGTTCCCGGGAACGGTTACAATGAGCAGTTCTTC.

The chain couples TRBV6-2 or TRBV6-3 to TRBJ1-5, with D perhaps TRBD1 (5 bases). Germline V CDR1 and CDR2: MNHEY, SVGEGT. The length of the CDR3 is 13 residues. V dropped 2 bases and J dropped 7 bases, with 9 bases sitting between them. The CDR3 region is CASSYNGGQPQHF. The CDR3 DNA reads as TGTGCCAGCAGTTACAATGGGGGACAGCCCCAGCATTTT.

In this sample, this clonotype turned up many times. The chain's CDR3 is CATSQGWDQPQHF. CDR3 coding DNA: TGTGCCACCAGTCAGGGGTGGGATCAGCCCCAGCATTTT. V usage is TRBV24-1 and J usage is TRBJ1-5, with a weak D call TRBD1 (6 bases). CDR1 and CDR2 (germline): KGHDR, SFDVKD. The germline V and J ends were trimmed by 6 bases and 5 bases, with 10 bases remaining between them. The CDR3 length is 13 residues.

Many counts were recorded for this clonotype. This chain links TRBV5-5 with TRBJ2-2; 9 bases are shared with TRBD2. The CDR3 spans 15 residues. Germline V CDR1 and CDR2: SGHKS, YYEKEE (reference sequence). V trimming: 1 base; J trimming: 6 bases; junction bases outside the gene matches: 4. The CDR3 DNA reads as TGTGCCAGCAGCTTGCGCCTAGCGGGACCCGGGGAGCTGTTTTTT. It is translated as CASSLRLAGPGELFF.

At least ten counts were recorded for this clonotype. The V call is TRBV20-1, the J call TRBJ1-5; tentative D call: TRBD1 (6 bases). This CDR3 region has 16 residues. Trimming shortened V by 1 base and J by 5 bases, and 18 bases separated the two germline ends. Germline CDR1 is DFQATT and CDR2 is SNEGSKA (reference sequence). CDR3 residues: CSARGFPGALDQPQHF. DNA for the CDR3: TGCAGTGCTAGAGGGTTTCCGGGGGCTTTGGATCAGCCCCAGCATTTT.

This clonotype has a count of ten or more. This chain joins TRBV7-9 and TRBJ2-5; tentative D call: TRBD2 (5 bases). Per the germline V gene, CDR1 is SEHNR and CDR2 is FQNEAQ (reference sequence). The V end lost 1 base, the J end lost 5 bases, and 8 bases lay between the germline ends. The CDR3 runs 13 residues. The CDR3 DNA sequence: TGTGCCAGCAGCTTAGGTAGCGCGGAGACCCAGTACTTC. Protein sequence: CASSLGSAETQYF. Together with reference TRBV7-9 and TRBJ2-5, the CDR3 gives the full variable domain: DTGVSQNPRHKITKRGQNVTFRCDPISEHNRLYWYRQTLGQGPEFLTYFQNEAQLEKSRLLSDRFSAERPKGSFSTLEIQRTEQGDSAMYLCASSLGSAETQYFGPGTRLLVL.

This clonotype occurred many times. The genes are TRBV12-3 or TRBV12-4 and TRBJ2-1, with 7 bases fitting TRBD2. J lost 4 bases, V lost 10 bases, and 10 bases had no gene match. The CDR3 spans 14 residues. The CDR3 DNA follows: TGTGCCACCCGGGGGTGGGAGGGGTACAATGAGCAGTTCTTC. Its protein is CATRGWEGYNEQFF.

This clonotype was seen at least ten times. The V call is TRBV7-2, the J call TRBJ2-1; D is ambiguous. The length of the CDR3 is 16 residues. Trimming took 3 bases from V and 3 from J, leaving 15 bases between them. The germline V gene has CDR1 SGHTA and CDR2 FQGNSA. The CDR3 protein is CASSFQRAGGYNEQFF. The DNA for the CDR3 is TGTGCCAGCAGCTTCCAACGGGCAGGCGGCTACAATGAGCAGTTCTTC.

This clonotype was found many times. The CDR3 here is CASSPPLSGSNIQYF. The DNA for the CDR3 is TGTGCCAGCAGCCCCCCGTTGTCGGGGAGTAACATTCAGTACTTC. The rearrangement joins TRBV5-5 to TRBJ2-4; TRBD2 might be the D (5 bases). The germline V and J ends were trimmed by 4 bases and 7 bases, with 18 bases remaining between them. In germline, CDR1 is SGHKS, CDR2 YYEKEE (reference sequence). The CDR3 totals 15 residues. Filled out from reference TRBV5-5 and TRBJ2-4, the complete variable domain reads DAGVTQSPTHLIKTRGQQVTLRCSPISGHKSVSWYQQVLGQGPQFIFQYYEKEERGRGNFPDRFSARQFPNYSSELNVNALLLGDSALYLCASSPPLSGSNIQYFGAGTRLSVL.

The chain links TRBV11-3 to TRBJ1-1; D is uncertain. V dropped 3 bases and J dropped 4 bases, with 6 bases sitting between them. Germline CDR1 is SGHNT and CDR2 is YENEEA. This CDR3 is built from 12 residues. The CDR3 bases are TGTGCCAGCAGCTTTTCCCGCACTGAAGCTTTCTTT. Translated: CASSFSRTEAFF.

This clonotype was detected many times. This chain links TRBV14 with TRBJ2-3; D is possibly TRBD1 (7 bases). V lost 5 bases and J lost 1, with 16 bases in between. The CDR3 is 16 amino acids. Germline V gene sequence: CDR1 SGHDN, CDR2 FVKESK. CDR3 bases: TGTGCCAGCAGCATCTTGGACAGGAGGGGCACAGATACGCAGTATTTT. Amino acids: CASSILDRRGTDTQYF.

This clonotype was observed at least ten times. The chain uses TRBV29-1 and TRBJ2-7; 13 bases align to TRBD2. CDR3 length: 15 amino acids. CDR1 and CDR2 from the germline V gene are SQVTM and ANQGSEA. V lost 4 bases to trimming and J lost 2 bases; unmatched junction nucleotides: 5. The CDR3 sequence is CSVAGLAGAAYEQYF. In DNA, the CDR3 is TGCAGCGTTGCCGGACTAGCGGGAGCTGCCTACGAGCAGTACTTC.

The chain combines TRBV29-1 with TRBJ2-7, with D maybe TRBD1 (5 bases). With 6 bases removed from V and 4 bases from J, the gap between germline ends came to 10 bases. The germline V gene encodes CDR1 SQVTM and CDR2 ANQGSEA. The CDR3 length is 11 residues. The CDR3 loop reads CSVGQRYEQYF. CDR3 sequence (DNA): TGCAGCGTGGGGCAACGTTACGAGCAGTACTTC.

This clonotype has ten or more counts. CDR3 coding DNA: TGTGCCATCAGAACAGCGCTAGGAACAGATACGCAGTATTTT. Protein: CAIRTALGTDTQYF. The chain links TRBV10-3 to TRBJ2-3, with D unresolved. Trimming shortened V by 6 bases and J by 3 bases, and 13 bases separated the two germline ends. The V gene's germline CDR1 is ENHRY and CDR2 SYGVKD. CDR3 length: 14 residues.

In its sample, this clonotype was seen many times. The gene calls are TRBV6-5 and TRBJ2-1; D is uncertain. The V end was cut by 0 bases, the J end by 13 bases, with 10 bases between. The CDR3 is made up of 12 amino acids. Germline CDR1 MNHEY, CDR2 SVGAGI. In nucleotides, the CDR3 is TGTGCCAGCAGTTACTCGCCTCCTCTCCAGTTCTTC. It encodes CASSYSPPLQFF.

This clonotype has at least ten counts. This chain uses TRBV20-1 with TRBJ1-5; D is possibly TRBD1 (6 bases). CDR1 DFQATT and CDR2 SNEGSKA come from the germline V gene (reference sequence). V shed 5 bases and J shed 6 bases, with 11 bases lying between them. CDR3 length: 12 residues. The CDR3 protein is CSADRKSQPQHF. CDR3 nucleotides: TGCAGTGCTGACAGGAAATCTCAGCCCCAGCATTTT.

This clonotype was counted at least ten times. The rearrangement links TRBV29-1 to TRBJ2-3; D unclear. V dropped 0 bases and J dropped 4 bases, with 11 bases sitting between them. Germline V gives CDR1 SQVTM, CDR2 ANQGSEA. The CDR3 extends over 14 amino acids. In nucleotides, the CDR3 is TGCAGCGTTGAAGACAGGCAGCCTCCAGATACGCAGTATTTT. This gives the protein CSVEDRQPPDTQYF.

Many counts were recorded for this clonotype. V and J are TRBV29-1 and TRBJ2-2; the D gene could be TRBD1 or TRBD2 (5 bases each). This CDR3 contains 12 residues. CDR1 and CDR2 (germline): SQVTM, ANQGSEA. V shed 4 bases and J shed 6 bases, with 9 bases lying between them. This CDR3 reads CSVGGEPGELFF. The CDR3 nucleotides are TGCAGCGTTGGAGGGGAGCCCGGGGAGCTGTTTTTT.

The table lists this clonotype with many counts. The rearrangement joins TRBV3-1 to TRBJ2-4; D gene uncertain. V was shortened by 4 bases and J by 0 bases, with 7 bases between the two germline ends. The CDR3 has 14 residues. CDR1 is LGHDT and CDR2 is YNNKEL in the germline V gene (reference sequence). CDR3: CASSRRLAKNIQYF. In nucleotides, the CDR3 is TGTGCCAGCAGCCGGAGATTAGCCAAAAACATTCAGTACTTC.

This clonotype came up many times. The V call is TRBV20-1, the J call TRBJ1-5; D uncertain. The CDR3 contains 15 residues. Germline loops: CDR1 DFQATT, CDR2 SNEGSKA (reference sequence). V lost 3 bases and J lost 5, with 17 bases in between. The CDR3 sequence: CSASRMGGIDQPQHF. In nucleotides, the CDR3 is TGCAGTGCTAGCCGGATGGGTGGGATAGATCAGCCCCAGCATTTT.